These T cell receptor beta chains were read from a single sample in a study of monozygotic twins with inflammatory bowel disease. Reanalyzing the 5' RACE reads, TCRdb keeps one entry per CDR3 protein, without DNA. Listed are 200,000 to 250,000 distinct CDR3 sequences; roughly 8% falls within the top ten. The sample was blood. The receptor source for this set is a human donor with ulcerative colitis or Crohn's disease, or a healthy co-twin of an affected twin (not recorded which). CDR3s include the opening cysteine and the closing phenylalanine or tryptophan.

j_gene: TRBJ2-2; v_gene: TRBV3-1; CDR3aa: CASTFRTPDTGELFF
j_gene: TRBJ2-5; v_gene: TRBV4-1; CDR3aa: CASSRLAGYETQYF
j_gene: TRBJ1-2; v_gene: TRBV6-6; CDR3aa: CASSYGALYGYTF
j_gene: TRBJ2-2; v_gene: TRBV5-1; CDR3aa: CASSLEDRGTELFF
j_gene: TRBJ1-5; v_gene: TRBV29-1; CDR3aa: CSVVFTGSNQPQHF
j_gene: TRBJ1-1; v_gene: TRBV30; CDR3aa: CAWSGDRDKGTEAFF
j_gene: TRBJ2-1; v_gene: TRBV11-2; CDR3aa: CASSPRTSGRAPPSEQFF
j_gene: TRBJ1-3; v_gene: TRBV12-3/TRBV12-4; CDR3aa: CASSWESGNTIYF
j_gene: TRBJ2-1; v_gene: TRBV2; CDR3aa: CASSEGTLRPEQFF
j_gene: TRBJ2-1; v_gene: TRBV12-3/TRBV12-4; CDR3aa: CASGLRDRFYNEQFF
j_gene: TRBJ2-2; v_gene: TRBV2; CDR3aa: CASGPENTGELFF
j_gene: TRBJ2-1; v_gene: TRBV15; CDR3aa: CATSGDRADEQFF
j_gene: TRBJ1-3; v_gene: TRBV5-5; CDR3aa: CASSSDGGNTIYF
j_gene: TRBJ1-2; v_gene: TRBV20-1; CDR3aa: CSAGQIYGYTF
j_gene: TRBJ1-1; v_gene: TRBV5-1; CDR3aa: CASSLDGVGEAFF
j_gene: TRBJ2-3; v_gene: TRBV11-2; CDR3aa: CASSLEGAGDTQYF